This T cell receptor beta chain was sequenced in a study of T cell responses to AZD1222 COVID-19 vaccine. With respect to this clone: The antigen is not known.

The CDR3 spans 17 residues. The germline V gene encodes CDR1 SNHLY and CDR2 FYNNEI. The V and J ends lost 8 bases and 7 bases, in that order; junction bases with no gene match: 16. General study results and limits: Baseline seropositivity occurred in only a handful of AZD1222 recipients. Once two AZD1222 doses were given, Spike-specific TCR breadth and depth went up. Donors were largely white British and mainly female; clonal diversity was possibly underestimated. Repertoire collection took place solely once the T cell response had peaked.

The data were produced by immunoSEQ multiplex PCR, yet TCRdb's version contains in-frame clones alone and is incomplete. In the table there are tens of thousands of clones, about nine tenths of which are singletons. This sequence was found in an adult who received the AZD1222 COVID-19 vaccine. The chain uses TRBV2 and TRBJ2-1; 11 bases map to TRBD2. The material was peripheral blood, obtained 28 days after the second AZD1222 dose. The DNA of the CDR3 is TGTGCCAGCCGTCTAGGGGTTAGCGGGGGGGCGAGAAATGAGCAGTTCTTC. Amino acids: CASRLGVSGGARNEQFF.